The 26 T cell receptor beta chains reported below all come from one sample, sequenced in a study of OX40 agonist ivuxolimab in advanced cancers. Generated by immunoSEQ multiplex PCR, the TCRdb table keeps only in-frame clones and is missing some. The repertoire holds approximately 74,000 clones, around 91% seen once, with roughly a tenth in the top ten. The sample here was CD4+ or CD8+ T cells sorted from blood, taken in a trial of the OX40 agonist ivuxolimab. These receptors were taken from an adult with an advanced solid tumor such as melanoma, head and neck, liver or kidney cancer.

The CDR3 protein is CASSLEIVAGRGNEQFF. CDR3 in DNA: TGTGCCAGCAGCCTCGAGATCGTAGCGGGCCGGGGGAATGAGCAGTTCTTC. This chain uses TRBV7-2 with TRBJ2-1, with TRBD2 identical over 7 bases. V shed 5 bases and J 7 bases; nucleotides not matched to a gene: 17. The germline CDR1 and CDR2 sequences are SGHTA and FQGNSA. The CDR3 is 17 residues long. The full variable domain, its missing parts supplied by reference TRBV7-2 and TRBJ2-1, is GAGVSQSPSNKVTEKGKDVELRCDPISGHTALYWYRQSLGQGLEFLIYFQGNSAPDKSGLPSDRFSAERTGGSVSTLTIQRTQQEDSAVYLCASSLEIVAGRGNEQFFGPGTRLTVL.

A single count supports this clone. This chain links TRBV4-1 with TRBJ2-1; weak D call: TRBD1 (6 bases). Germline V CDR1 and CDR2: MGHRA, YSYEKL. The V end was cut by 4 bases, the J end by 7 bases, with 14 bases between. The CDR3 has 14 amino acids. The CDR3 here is CASSRGLQGNEQFF. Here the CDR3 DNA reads TGCGCCAGCAGCCGGGGGCTCCAAGGGAATGAGCAGTTCTTC.

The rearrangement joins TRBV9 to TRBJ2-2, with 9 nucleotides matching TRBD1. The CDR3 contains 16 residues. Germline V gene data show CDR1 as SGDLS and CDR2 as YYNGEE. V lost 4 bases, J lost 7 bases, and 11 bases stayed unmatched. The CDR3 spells CASSPRGTGNVGELFF. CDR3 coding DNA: TGTGCCAGCAGCCCGCGCGGGACAGGGAATGTCGGGGAGCTGTTTTTT.

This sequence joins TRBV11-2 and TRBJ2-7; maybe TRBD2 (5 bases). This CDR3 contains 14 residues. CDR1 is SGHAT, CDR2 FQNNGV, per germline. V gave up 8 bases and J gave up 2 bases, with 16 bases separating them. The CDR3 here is CASLGEGGTYEQYF. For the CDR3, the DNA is TGTGCCAGCTTGGGAGAGGGTGGGACCTACGAGCAGTACTTC.

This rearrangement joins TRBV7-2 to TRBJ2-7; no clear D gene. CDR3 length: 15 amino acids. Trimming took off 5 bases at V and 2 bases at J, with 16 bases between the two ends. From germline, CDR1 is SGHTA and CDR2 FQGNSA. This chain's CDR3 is CASSPPGPNPYEQYF. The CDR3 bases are TGTGCCAGCAGCCCGCCGGGTCCTAATCCCTACGAGCAGTACTTC.

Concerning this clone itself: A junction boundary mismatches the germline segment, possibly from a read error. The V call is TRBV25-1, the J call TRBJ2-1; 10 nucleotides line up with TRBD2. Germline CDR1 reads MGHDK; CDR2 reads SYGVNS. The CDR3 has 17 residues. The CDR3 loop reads CASREYSGTSDYNEQFF. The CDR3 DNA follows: TGTGCCAGCAGAGAATATTCCGGGACTAGCGACTACAATGAGCAGTTCTTC. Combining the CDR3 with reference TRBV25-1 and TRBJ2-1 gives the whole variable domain EADIYQTPRYLVIGTGKKITLECSQTMGHDKMYWYQQDPGMELHLIHYSYGVNSTEKGDLSSESTVSRIRTEHFPLTLESARPSHTSQYLCASREYSGTSDYNEQFFGPGTRLTVL.

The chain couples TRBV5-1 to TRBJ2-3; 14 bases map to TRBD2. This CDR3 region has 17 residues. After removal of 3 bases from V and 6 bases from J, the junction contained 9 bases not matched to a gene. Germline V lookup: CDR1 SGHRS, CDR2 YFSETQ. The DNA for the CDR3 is TGCGCCAGCAGCTCGACCGGGACTAGCGGGAGAGTGGATACGCAGTATTTT. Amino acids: CASSSTGTSGRVDTQYF.

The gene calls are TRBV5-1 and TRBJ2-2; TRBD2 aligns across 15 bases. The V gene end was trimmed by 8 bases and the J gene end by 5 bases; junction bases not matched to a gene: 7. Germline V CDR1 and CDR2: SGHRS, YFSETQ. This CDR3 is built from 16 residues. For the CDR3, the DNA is TGCGCCAGTAGGACTAGCGGGAGGGCCGAGACCGGGGAGCTGTTTTTT. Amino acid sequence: CASRTSGRAETGELFF.

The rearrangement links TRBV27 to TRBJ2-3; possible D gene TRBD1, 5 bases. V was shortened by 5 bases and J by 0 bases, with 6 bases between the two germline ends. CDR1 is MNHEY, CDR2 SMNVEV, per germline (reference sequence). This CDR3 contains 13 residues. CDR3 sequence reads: CASSQGSTDTQYF. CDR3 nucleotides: TGTGCCAGCAGTCAGGGTAGCACAGATACGCAGTATTTT.

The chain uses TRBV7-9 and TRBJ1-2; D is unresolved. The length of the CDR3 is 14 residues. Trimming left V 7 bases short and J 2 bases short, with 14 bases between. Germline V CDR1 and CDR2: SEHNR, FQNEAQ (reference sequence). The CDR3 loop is CASTLLRANYGYTF. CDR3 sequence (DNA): TGTGCCAGCACCCTTCTGAGGGCAAACTATGGCTACACCTTC.

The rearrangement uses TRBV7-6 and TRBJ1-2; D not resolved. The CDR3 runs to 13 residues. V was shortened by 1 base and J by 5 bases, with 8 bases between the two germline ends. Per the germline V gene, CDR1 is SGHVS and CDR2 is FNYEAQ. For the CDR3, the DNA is TGTGCCAGCAGCTTAGAGAAGGAATATGGCTACACCTTC. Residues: CASSLEKEYGYTF.

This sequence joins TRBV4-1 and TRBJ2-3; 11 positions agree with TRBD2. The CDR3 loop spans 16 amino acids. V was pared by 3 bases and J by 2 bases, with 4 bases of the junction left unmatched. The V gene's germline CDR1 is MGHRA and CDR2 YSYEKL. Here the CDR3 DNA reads TGCGCCAGCAGCCACCGACTAGCGGGATTCACAGATACGCAGTATTTT. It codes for CASSHRLAGFTDTQYF.

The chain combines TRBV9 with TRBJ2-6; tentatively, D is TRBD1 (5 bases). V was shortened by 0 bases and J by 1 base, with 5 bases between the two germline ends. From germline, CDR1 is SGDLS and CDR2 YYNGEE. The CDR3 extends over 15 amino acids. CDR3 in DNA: TGTGCCAGCAGCGTAGAGGGGTCTGGGGCCAACGTCCTGACTTTC. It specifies CASSVEGSGANVLTF.

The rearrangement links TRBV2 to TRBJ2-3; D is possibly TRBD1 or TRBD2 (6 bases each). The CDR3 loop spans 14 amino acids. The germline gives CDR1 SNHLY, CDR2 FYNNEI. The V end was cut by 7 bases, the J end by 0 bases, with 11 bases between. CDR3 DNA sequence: TGTGCCAGCAAGGGGGGTACTAGCACAGATACGCAGTATTTT. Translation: CASKGGTSTDTQYF.

CDR3 in amino acids: CASSTGTGYGYTF. For the CDR3, the DNA is TGCGCCAGCAGCACAGGGACAGGATATGGCTACACCTTC. The chain carries TRBV5-1 and TRBJ1-2; 8 bases are shared with TRBD1. From germline, CDR1 is SGHRS and CDR2 YFSETQ. Trimming removed 4 bases from V and 5 bases from J; junction bases left unmatched: 4. The CDR3 spans 13 residues.

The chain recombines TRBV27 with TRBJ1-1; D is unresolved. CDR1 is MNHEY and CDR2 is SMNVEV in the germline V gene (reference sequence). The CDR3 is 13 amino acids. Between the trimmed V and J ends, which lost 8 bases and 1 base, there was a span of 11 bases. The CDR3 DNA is TGTGCCAGCCAAAAAAGTCGGAACACTGAAGCTTTCTTT. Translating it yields CASQKSRNTEAFF.

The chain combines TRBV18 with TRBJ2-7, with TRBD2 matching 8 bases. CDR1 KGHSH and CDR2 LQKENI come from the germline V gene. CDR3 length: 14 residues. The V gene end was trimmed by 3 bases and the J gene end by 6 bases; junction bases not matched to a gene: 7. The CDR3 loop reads CASSPNREGGEQYF. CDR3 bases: TGTGCCAGCTCACCGAATCGGGAGGGGGGCGAGCAGTACTTC.

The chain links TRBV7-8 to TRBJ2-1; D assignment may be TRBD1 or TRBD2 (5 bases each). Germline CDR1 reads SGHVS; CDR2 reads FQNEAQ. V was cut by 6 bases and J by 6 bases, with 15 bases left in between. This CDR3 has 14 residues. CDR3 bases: TGTGCCAGCAGACTGCCGGGAACAGGCAATGAGCAGTTCTTC. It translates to CASRLPGTGNEQFF.

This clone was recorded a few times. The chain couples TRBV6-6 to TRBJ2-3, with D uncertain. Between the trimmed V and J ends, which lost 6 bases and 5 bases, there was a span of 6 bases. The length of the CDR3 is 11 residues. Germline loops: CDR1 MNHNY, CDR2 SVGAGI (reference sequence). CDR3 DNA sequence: TGTGCCAGCAGCGTGGGAGATACGCAGTATTTT. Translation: CASSVGDTQYF.

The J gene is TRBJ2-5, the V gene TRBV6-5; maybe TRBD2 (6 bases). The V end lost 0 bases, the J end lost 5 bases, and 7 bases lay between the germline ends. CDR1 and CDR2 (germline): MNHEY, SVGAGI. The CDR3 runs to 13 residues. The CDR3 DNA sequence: TGTGCCAGCAGTTACTCGGGGAGGGAGACCCAGTACTTC. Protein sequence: CASSYSGRETQYF.

In DNA form, the CDR3 reads TGCAGCGTTGCGACAGGGGCTGGAAACACCATATATTTT. Translation gives CSVATGAGNTIYF. The gene calls are TRBV29-1 and TRBJ1-3; 8 bases agree with TRBD1. Germline V gene data show CDR1 as SQVTM and CDR2 as ANQGSEA. CDR3 length equals 13 residues. J was trimmed by 2 bases and V by 4 bases; bases with no gene match: 1.

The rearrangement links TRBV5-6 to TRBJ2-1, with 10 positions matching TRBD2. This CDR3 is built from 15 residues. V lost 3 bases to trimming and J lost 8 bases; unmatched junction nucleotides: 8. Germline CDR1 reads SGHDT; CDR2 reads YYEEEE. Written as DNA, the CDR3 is TGTGCCAGCAGCTCGCTAGCGGGAGACCCTCATGAGCAGTTCTTC. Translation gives CASSSLAGDPHEQFF. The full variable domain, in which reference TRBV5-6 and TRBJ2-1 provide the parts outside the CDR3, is DAGVTQSPTHLIKTRGQQVTLRCSPKSGHDTVSWYQQALGQGPQFIFQYYEEEERQRGNFPDRFSGHQFPNYSSELNVNALLLGDSALYLCASSSLAGDPHEQFFGPGTRLTVL.

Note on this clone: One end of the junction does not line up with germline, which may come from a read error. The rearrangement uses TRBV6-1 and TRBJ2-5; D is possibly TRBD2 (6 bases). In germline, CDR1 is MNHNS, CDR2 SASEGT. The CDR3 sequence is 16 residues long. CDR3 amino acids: CACSESMSGTGETQYF. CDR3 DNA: TGTGCCTGCAGTGAATCTATGTCGGGGACTGGGGAGACCCAGTACTTC.

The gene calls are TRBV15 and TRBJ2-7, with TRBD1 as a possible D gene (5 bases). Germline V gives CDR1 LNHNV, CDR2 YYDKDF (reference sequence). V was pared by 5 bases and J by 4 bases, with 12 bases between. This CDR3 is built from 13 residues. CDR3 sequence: CATSVGAFYEQYF. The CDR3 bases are TGTGCCACCAGCGTAGGGGCCTTTTACGAGCAGTACTTC.

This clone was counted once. CDR3 DNA sequence: TGTGCCTGGAGTAGACCATACGAGCAGTACTTC. This translates into CAWSRPYEQYF. This chain links TRBV30 with TRBJ2-7; no clear D gene. The CDR3 has 11 residues. Germline loops: CDR1 GTSNPN, CDR2 SVGIG (reference sequence). Trimming left V 2 bases short and J 4 bases short, with 6 bases between.

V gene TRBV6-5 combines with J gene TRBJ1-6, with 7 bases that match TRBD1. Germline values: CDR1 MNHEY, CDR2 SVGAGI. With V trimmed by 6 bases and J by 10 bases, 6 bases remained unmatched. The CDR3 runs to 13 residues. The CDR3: CASRRQGGSPLHF. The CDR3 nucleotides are TGTGCCAGCAGAAGACAGGGTGGGTCACCCCTCCACTTT.